Listed here are 12 T cell receptor beta chains from one sample, sequenced in a study of T cell responses to AZD1222 COVID-19 vaccine. The method was immunoSEQ multiplex PCR; TCRdb's version includes in-frame clones alone and lacks a portion of them. Of about 200,000 clones detected, about 90% appear once; the ten largest clones hold about 8%. The sample was peripheral blood, taken on day 0 of AZD1222 vaccination. Receptors originate from an adult in good health.

The genes are TRBV18 and TRBJ2-3; TRBD2 is a possible D gene (5 bases). From germline, CDR1 is KGHSH and CDR2 LQKENI. V was cut by 4 bases and J by 2 bases, with 22 bases left in between. The CDR3 is 18 amino acids. Here the CDR3 reads CASSQRIPGSRDTDTQYF. The CDR3 DNA sequence: TGTGCCAGCTCACAACGAATTCCGGGGAGTCGAGACACAGATACGCAGTATTTT.

The rearrangement uses TRBV7-2 and TRBJ1-2, with D unclear. This CDR3 is 14 amino acids long. Germline CDR1 reads SGHTA; CDR2 reads FQGNSA. V lost 5 bases and J 4 bases, leaving 14 bases between the germline ends. The CDR3 loop reads CASSPDIGIYGYTF. In DNA, the CDR3 is TGTGCCAGCAGCCCCGACATAGGGATCTATGGCTACACCTTC.

The chain combines TRBV6-5 with TRBJ1-1; D gene unclear. V gave up 0 bases and J gave up 1 base, with 6 bases separating them. Germline V lookup: CDR1 MNHEY, CDR2 SVGAGI. The CDR3 length is 14 residues. CDR3: CASSYSITNTEAFF. The CDR3 DNA reads as TGTGCCAGCAGTTACTCGATCACGAACACTGAAGCTTTCTTT.

The chain has TRBV7-8 and TRBJ1-2, with 8 bases aligning to TRBD1. Germline V gene sequence: CDR1 SGHVS, CDR2 FQNEAQ. The trim removed 5 bases at V and 8 bases at J, leaving 13 bases unmatched. The CDR3 spans 15 residues. The chain's CDR3 is CASSVDRVPTAGYTF. CDR3 sequence (DNA): TGTGCCAGCAGCGTGGACAGGGTACCTACGGCCGGCTACACCTTC. The full variable domain, rest sourced from reference TRBV7-8 and TRBJ1-2, is GAGVSQSPRYKVAKRGQDVALRCDPISGHVSLFWYQQALGQGPEFLTYFQNEAQLDKSGLPSDRFFAERPEGSVSTLKIQRTQQEDSAVYLCASSVDRVPTAGYTFGSGTRLTVV.

The chain combines TRBV4-1 with TRBJ1-5; no definite D call. Trimming stripped 4 bases from V and 6 bases from J, with 13 bases between. The CDR3 extends over 14 amino acids. CDR1 MGHRA and CDR2 YSYEKL come from the germline V gene. As DNA, the CDR3 is TGCGCCAGCAGCCTCGGGCAGAGCGGTCAGCCCCAGCATTTT. Residues: CASSLGQSGQPQHF.

DNA of the CDR3: TGTGCCAGTAGTACCTACTTACAGGATCTCTCTGGAAACACCATATATTTT. Its protein product is CASSTYLQDLSGNTIYF. The gene calls are TRBV19 and TRBJ1-3, with D possibly matching TRBD1 (5 bases). Trimming shortened V by 4 bases and J by 0 bases, and 16 bases separated the two germline ends. This CDR3 is built from 17 residues. The germline V gene encodes CDR1 LNHDA and CDR2 SQIVND (reference sequence).

This clone was counted a few times. This rearrangement joins TRBV7-9 to TRBJ2-1, with D perhaps TRBD2 (5 bases). Germline V CDR1 and CDR2: SEHNR, FQNEAQ (reference sequence). The V and J ends lost 6 bases and 9 bases respectively, with 6 bases between them. The CDR3 is made up of 10 amino acids. The CDR3 coding sequence is TGTGCCAGCAGTCGGGGTGAGCAGTTCTTC. Protein: CASSRGEQFF. The variable domain in full, completed from reference TRBV7-9 and TRBJ2-1, reads DTGVSQNPRHKITKRGQNVTFRCDPISEHNRLYWYRQTLGQGPEFLTYFQNEAQLEKSRLLSDRFSAERPKGSFSTLEIQRTEQGDSAMYLCASSRGEQFFGPGTRLTVL.

This clone was seen just once. This chain links TRBV7-3 with TRBJ2-1; 10 bases fit TRBD2. V shed 4 bases, J shed 4 bases, and the junction held 4 bases outside the gene matches. The CDR3 extends over 15 amino acids. CDR1 and CDR2 (germline): SGHTA, FQGTGA. The CDR3 region is CASSSAGGRYNEQFF. CDR3 nucleotide sequence: TGTGCCAGCAGCTCAGCGGGGGGGCGTTACAATGAGCAGTTCTTC. Supplemented by reference TRBV7-3 and TRBJ2-1, the full variable domain reads GAGVSQTPSNKVTEKGKYVELRCDPISGHTALYWYRQSLGQGPEFLIYFQGTGAADDSGLPNDRFFAVRPEGSVSTLKIQRTERGDSAVYLCASSSAGGRYNEQFFGPGTRLTVL.

The chain uses TRBV7-2 and TRBJ1-3; perhaps TRBD1 as D (6 bases). V dropped 6 bases and J dropped 4 bases, with 13 bases sitting between them. CDR1 and CDR2 (germline): SGHTA, FQGNSA. The CDR3 length is 14 residues. CDR3 coding DNA: TGTGCCAGCAGACCAGGGGCTGGAGGAAACACCATATATTTT. This encodes CASRPGAGGNTIYF. The variable domain in full, with the rest retrieved from reference TRBV7-2 and TRBJ1-3, is GAGVSQSPSNKVTEKGKDVELRCDPISGHTALYWYRQSLGQGLEFLIYFQGNSAPDKSGLPSDRFSAERTGGSVSTLTIQRTQQEDSAVYLCASRPGAGGNTIYFGEGSWLTVV.

J is TRBJ1-5 and V is TRBV7-9, with D tentatively TRBD1 (6 bases). V was clipped by 4 bases and J by 6 bases, with 19 bases between them. The CDR3 totals 16 residues. Germline CDR1 is SEHNR and CDR2 is FQNEAQ (reference sequence). The CDR3 loop reads CASSSGSPIGGQPQHF. The CDR3 DNA is TGTGCCAGCAGCTCAGGATCTCCGATAGGGGGTCAGCCCCAGCATTTT.

The chain has TRBV10-3 and TRBJ1-2; D perhaps matches TRBD1 (5 bases). Trimming left V 11 bases short and J 3 bases short, with 16 bases between. Germline CDR1 ENHRY, CDR2 SYGVKD. This CDR3 spans 13 amino acids. The CDR3 DNA follows: TGTGCCGTCCATGAAGGCAGGGACTATGGCTACACCTTC. This encodes CAVHEGRDYGYTF.

V usage is TRBV10-3 and J usage is TRBJ1-1; maybe TRBD1 (5 bases). Trimming cost V 4 bases and J 1 base, with 10 bases left between them. The CDR3 sequence is 14 residues long. CDR1 and CDR2 from the germline V gene are ENHRY and SYGVKD. DNA of the CDR3: TGTGCCATCAGTGGTTGGGGCTCGAACACTGAAGCTTTCTTT. Its protein product is CAISGWGSNTEAFF.